The source of this T cell receptor beta chain is a study of tumor and adjacent non-tumor tissue in lung cancer. This sample's RNA came from whole unsorted tissue. Germline-derived CDR1 and CDR2 are SGHNT and YYREEE (reference sequence). Between the trimmed V and J ends, which lost 0 bases and 15 bases, there was a span of 20 bases. The length of the CDR3 is 14 residues. This clonotype was observed a single time. A modified ARM-PCR protocol with three rounds of nested PCR amplified TCRbeta. TCRdb passed the multiplex PCR reads through MiXCR, listing each CDR3 protein once. The table records approximately 76,000 distinct CDR3 sequences, about two thirds of them present only once.

The V gene is TRBV5-4, the J gene TRBJ2-3; D is ambiguous. The specimen sequenced was lung tumor tissue. This sequence originates from a woman between 65 and 79 years old with non-small cell lung cancer. The CDR3, as DNA: TGTGCCAGCAGCTTGGGGTCAGCGACCAATACGCTCTATTTT. Translating it yields CASSLGSATNTLYF.